This TCR beta chain was recovered during a study of identical twins. Study-wide results and limits: Among monozygotic twins, out-of-frame TCR alpha sharing exceeded what models predicted. Memory repertoires lacked the insertion deficit that abundant cord blood beta clonotypes showed.

V gave up 0 bases and J gave up 11 bases, with 8 bases separating them. Germline CDR1 reads LGHDT; CDR2 reads YNNKEL (reference sequence). The CDR3 has 13 residues. Template switching created a universal primer site, and the cDNA included unique molecular identifiers. TCRdb fed the 5' RACE reads into MiXCR, producing one record per CDR3 protein. The data show under 500,000 distinct CDR3 sequences, approximately 14% seen once. Comments on this clonotype: The antigen is unknown.

The same sample was also used in a study of yellow fever vaccine responses in identical twins.

The chain is built from TRBV3-1 and TRBJ1-6; D call uncertain. The sequenced sample was CD4+ T cells sorted from blood. The TCR was taken from a woman between 18 and 29 years old in good health. Here the CDR3 DNA reads TGTGCCAGCAGCCAAGATCTCCTCACACCCCTCCACTTT. This translates into CASSQDLLTPLHF.